Each of the 24 T cell receptor beta chains below was sequenced from the same sample in a study of cytomegalovirus exposure and HLA in healthy donors. Use of 60 Vbeta and 13 Jbeta primers characterized the PCR. Sequencing was performed with immunoSEQ multiplex PCR; in TCRdb, only in-frame clones are kept and a portion is missing. The sample has approximately 150,000 clones, roughly four fifths seen once. Sample: PBMCs. These receptors came from a man aged 35-49 years in good health and CMV-seronegative.

The J gene is TRBJ2-5, the V gene TRBV5-1; D is possibly TRBD1 (6 bases). V lost 7 bases and J lost 4, with 14 bases in between. Germline values: CDR1 SGHRS, CDR2 YFSETQ. This CDR3 has 13 residues. The CDR3 DNA reads TGCGCCAGCGCCAGGGGTTCGTCAGAGACCCAGTACTTC. It is translated as CASARGSSETQYF.

The chain has TRBV5-1 and TRBJ1-2, with D possibly matching TRBD1 (6 bases). The CDR3 length is 15 residues. Germline V CDR1 and CDR2: SGHRS, YFSETQ. Trimming pared 4 bases from V and 4 bases from J, leaving 17 bases between. The CDR3 coding sequence is TGCGCCAGCAGCCCATCTACAGGGTTGGGCTATGGCTACACCTTC. It encodes CASSPSTGLGYGYTF.

This chain connects TRBV5-1 to TRBJ2-3, with D hard to call. The CDR3 has 16 residues. Trimming took 4 bases from V and 0 from J, leaving 15 bases between them. CDR1 SGHRS and CDR2 YFSETQ come from the germline V gene. CDR3 amino acids: CASSPNPRTSTDTQYF. CDR3 bases: TGCGCCAGCAGCCCCAATCCTAGAACTAGCACAGATACGCAGTATTTT.

The chain recombines TRBV5-6 with TRBJ1-2; TRBD1 is a possible D gene (6 bases). Germline CDR1 reads SGHDT; CDR2 reads YYEEEE. The CDR3 length is 13 residues. V was cut by 4 bases and J by 3 bases, with 10 bases left in between. CDR3 amino acids: CASSGDTYYGYTF. Here the CDR3 DNA reads TGTGCCAGCAGCGGGGACACCTACTATGGCTACACCTTC.

This rearrangement joins TRBV9 to TRBJ2-7, with 7 bases fitting TRBD2. CDR1 is SGDLS, CDR2 YYNGEE, per germline. The CDR3 totals 13 residues. V shed 3 bases, J shed 6 bases, and the junction held 6 bases outside the gene matches. For the CDR3, the DNA is TGTGCCAGCAGCGCCCGAGCGGGGCCCGAGCAGTACTTC. Translation gives CASSARAGPEQYF.

This clone was found a few times. The chain uses TRBV6-5 and TRBJ2-3; tentative D call: TRBD2 (5 bases). V lost 0 bases and J lost 2, with 9 bases in between. The V gene's germline CDR1 is MNHEY and CDR2 SVGAGI. CDR3 size: 15 residues. The chain's CDR3 is CASSYSPDFTDTQYF. CDR3 in DNA: TGTGCCAGCAGTTACTCCCCGGACTTCACAGATACGCAGTATTTT.

This clone was detected only a few times. The chain couples TRBV7-9 to TRBJ1-2, with D perhaps matching TRBD1 (6 bases). The CDR3 has 15 residues. Looked up from germline, CDR1 is SEHNR and CDR2 is FQNEAQ (reference sequence). V was clipped by 5 bases and J by 8 bases, with 21 bases between them. CDR3 protein: CASSPILDSAPGYTF. For the CDR3, the DNA is TGTGCCAGCAGCCCTATCCTGGACAGCGCCCCCGGCTACACCTTC.

The V gene is TRBV7-6, the J gene TRBJ1-5; no clear D. There are 15 residues in the CDR3. Germline CDR1 is SGHVS and CDR2 is FNYEAQ. Trimming removed 3 bases at V and 5 bases at J, with 14 bases between. CDR3 coding DNA: TGTGCCAGCAGCTTGGCGGACGGCGGGGATCAGCCCCAGCATTTT. It encodes CASSLADGGDQPQHF.

The chain has TRBV15 and TRBJ1-2; no clear D. CDR3 size: 15 residues. Trimming took off 5 bases at V and 2 bases at J, with 15 bases between the two ends. CDR1 is LNHNV and CDR2 is YYDKDF in the germline V gene (reference sequence). This CDR3 is CATSQSPAGNYGYTF. CDR3 in DNA: TGTGCCACCAGCCAAAGTCCCGCGGGGAACTATGGCTACACCTTC.

J is TRBJ1-5 and V is TRBV7-2, with a weak D call TRBD1 (5 bases). This CDR3 spans 14 amino acids. Germline lookup yields CDR1 SGHTA and CDR2 FQGNSA. V was shortened by 5 bases and J by 2 bases, with 10 bases between the two germline ends. CDR3 bases: TGTGCCAGCAGCCAGTCGGGGGGCAATCAGCCCCAGCATTTT. This translates into CASSQSGGNQPQHF.

The chain carries TRBV9 and TRBJ2-1; a possible D gene is TRBD2 (5 bases). Germline V gives CDR1 SGDLS, CDR2 YYNGEE. This CDR3 is built from 13 residues. The germline V and J ends were trimmed by 2 bases and 8 bases, with 11 bases remaining between them. The CDR3 protein is CASSVGGEHEQFF. CDR3 DNA: TGTGCCAGCAGCGTGGGTGGGGAGCATGAGCAGTTCTTC.

A word on this clone: The same CDR3 also results from other DNA sequences found in this sample. The chain combines TRBV19 with TRBJ1-2; the D gene is possibly TRBD1 (5 bases). The V end was cut by 5 bases, the J end by 3 bases, with 7 bases between. From germline, CDR1 is LNHDA and CDR2 SQIVND (reference sequence). The length of the CDR3 is 12 residues. The CDR3 is CASSQGDYGYTF. The CDR3 DNA is TGTGCCAGTAGTCAGGGTGACTATGGCTACACCTTC.

The V gene is TRBV5-1, the J gene TRBJ2-7, with TRBD2 as a possible D gene (5 bases). This CDR3 region has 17 residues. The V end was cut by 5 bases, the J end by 4 bases, with 25 bases between. CDR1 SGHRS and CDR2 YFSETQ come from the germline V gene. The DNA of the CDR3 is TGCGCCAGCAGTGACCCACCCGAGGGTTTCGATTGGTACGAGCAGTACTTC. This translates into CASSDPPEGFDWYEQYF. The variable domain in full, completed from reference TRBV5-1 and TRBJ2-7, reads KAGVTQTPRYLIKTRGQQVTLSCSPISGHRSVSWYQQTPGQGLQFLFEYFSETQRNKGNFPGRFSGRQFSNSRSEMNVSTLELGDSALYLCASSDPPEGFDWYEQYFGPGTRLTVT.

This clone was seen more than once but under ten times. The chain employs TRBV4-1 and TRBJ1-2; D unclear. The CDR3 covers 14 residues. Trimming took 0 bases from V and 4 from J, leaving 9 bases between them. CDR1 MGHRA and CDR2 YSYEKL come from the germline V gene. CDR3 coding DNA: TGCGCCAGCAGCCAAGAGGAGGGCCCCTATGGCTACACCTTC. This gives the protein CASSQEEGPYGYTF.

This chain connects TRBV12-2 to TRBJ2-7; the tabulated D call, TRBD1, remains unverified against the DNA. TRBV12-2 corresponds to a pseudogene. CDR3 length: 15 amino acids. The CDR3 sequence is CASRFRDNPSYEQYF. CDR3 nucleotide sequence: TGTGCAAGTCGCTTCCGGGACAATCCTTCCTACGAGCAGTACTTC.

The DNA of the CDR3 is TGTGCCAGCTCACCCATTTTAACAGGGCACACCGGGGAGCTGTTTTTT. It translates to CASSPILTGHTGELFF. The chain combines TRBV18 with TRBJ2-2; perhaps TRBD1 as D (6 bases). Germline values: CDR1 KGHSH, CDR2 LQKENI. There are 16 residues in the CDR3. V lost 3 bases and J 3 bases, leaving 14 bases between the germline ends.

This clone was seen once. The rearrangement joins TRBV7-6 to TRBJ2-5, with TRBD2 identical over 7 bases. This CDR3 contains 15 residues. Germline CDR1 SGHVS, CDR2 FNYEAQ. J gave up 4 bases and V 3 bases, and 8 bases lay outside the gene matches. CDR3 sequence: CASSFGTTPPETQYF. CDR3 coding DNA: TGTGCCAGCAGCTTCGGGACTACCCCCCCAGAGACCCAGTACTTC.

The chain employs TRBV6-6 and TRBJ1-3, with a weak D call TRBD1 (5 bases). There are 14 residues in the CDR3. The germline V gene encodes CDR1 MNHNY and CDR2 SVGAGI (reference sequence). The CDR3 nucleotides are TGTGGGGTTGGGGGACTACACTCTGGAAACACCATATATTTT. This gives the protein CGVGGLHSGNTIYF.

The genes are TRBV5-1 and TRBJ1-5; D uncertain. CDR3 length: 13 residues. Per germline, CDR1 SGHRS and CDR2 YFSETQ. Between the trimmed V and J ends, which lost 2 bases and 4 bases, there was a span of 7 bases. In DNA, the CDR3 is TGCGCCAGCAGCTTAACGGGGAATCAGCCCCAGCATTTT. This sequence encodes CASSLTGNQPQHF.

The CDR3 reads CASSTRGIGGYTF. CDR3 DNA sequence: TGCGCCAGCAGTACCCGGGGGATTGGTGGCTACACCTTC. The chain carries TRBV5-1 and TRBJ1-2; weak D call: TRBD1 (5 bases). CDR1 and CDR2 from the germline V gene are SGHRS and YFSETQ. The CDR3 loop spans 13 amino acids. The germline V and J ends were trimmed by 5 bases and 7 bases, with 15 bases remaining between them.

To note about this clone: Relative to the germline gene, one junction end is altered; a read error may explain this. V and J are TRBV6-5 and TRBJ1-4, with D uncertain. This CDR3 region has 14 residues. Germline values: CDR1 MNHEY, CDR2 SVGAGI. The CDR3 region is CASTTTPTNEKLFF. In DNA form, the CDR3 reads TGTGCCAGCACCACGACTCCAACCAATGAAAAACTGTTTTTT.

With respect to this clone: Other DNA sequences of this sample code for an identical CDR3. The chain is built from TRBV11-2 and TRBJ2-7; 8 bases match TRBD1. The CDR3 has 15 residues. Per germline, CDR1 SGHAT and CDR2 FQNNGV. V shed 3 bases and J 2 bases; nucleotides not matched to a gene: 6. CDR3 region: CASSFGTGGTYEQYF. The CDR3 coding sequence is TGTGCCAGCAGCTTTGGGACAGGAGGAACCTACGAGCAGTACTTC.

This chain joins TRBV5-4 and TRBJ2-1; 10 bases agree with TRBD2. CDR1 is SGHNT, CDR2 YYREEE, per germline (reference sequence). CDR3 size: 14 residues. J lost 7 bases, V lost 4 bases, and 5 bases had no gene match. CDR3: CASSPAGGLNEQFF. Here the CDR3 DNA reads TGTGCCAGCAGCCCAGCGGGGGGGCTGAATGAGCAGTTCTTC.

The V gene is TRBV14, the J gene TRBJ1-6; TRBD1 aligns across 8 bases. Germline V gives CDR1 SGHDN, CDR2 FVKESK. The CDR3 length is 20 residues. After removal of 5 bases from V and 0 bases from J, the junction contained 15 bases not matched to a gene. This chain's CDR3 is CASSTRLTGALGSYNSPLHF. CDR3 sequence (DNA): TGTGCCAGCAGCACCCGTCTGACAGGGGCCCTGGGCTCCTATAATTCACCCCTCCACTTT.